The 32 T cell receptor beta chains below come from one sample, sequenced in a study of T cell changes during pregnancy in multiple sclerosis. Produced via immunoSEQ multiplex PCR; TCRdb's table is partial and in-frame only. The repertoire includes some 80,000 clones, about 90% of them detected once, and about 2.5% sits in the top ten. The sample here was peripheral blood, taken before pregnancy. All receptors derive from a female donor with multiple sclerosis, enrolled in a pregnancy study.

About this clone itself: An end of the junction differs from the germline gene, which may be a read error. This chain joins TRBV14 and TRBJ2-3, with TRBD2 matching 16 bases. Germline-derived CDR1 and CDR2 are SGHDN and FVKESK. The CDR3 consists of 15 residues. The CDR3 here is CASSRGLAGGPLRNF. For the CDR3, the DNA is TGTGCCAGCAGCCGGGGACTAGCGGGAGGGCCCCTAAGGAATTTT.

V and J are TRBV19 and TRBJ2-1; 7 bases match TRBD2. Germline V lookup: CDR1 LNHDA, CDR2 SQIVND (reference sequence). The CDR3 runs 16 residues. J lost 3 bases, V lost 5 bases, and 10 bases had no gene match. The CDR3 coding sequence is TGTGCCAGTAGTTGGTCTAGCGGAGGCAGCTACAATGAGCAGTTCTTC. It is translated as CASSWSSGGSYNEQFF.

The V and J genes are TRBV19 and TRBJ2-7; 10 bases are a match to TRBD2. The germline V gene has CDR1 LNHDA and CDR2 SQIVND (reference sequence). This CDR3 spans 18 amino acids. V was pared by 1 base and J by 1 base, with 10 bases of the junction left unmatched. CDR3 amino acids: CASSIVSSGSTISYEQYF. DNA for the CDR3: TGTGCCAGTAGTATAGTGTCTAGCGGGAGTACGATATCCTACGAGCAGTACTTC.

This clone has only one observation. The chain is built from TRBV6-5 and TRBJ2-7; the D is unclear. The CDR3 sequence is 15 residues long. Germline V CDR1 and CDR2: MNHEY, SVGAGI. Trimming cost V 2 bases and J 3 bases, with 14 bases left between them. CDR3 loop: CASSYRGHVDYEQYF. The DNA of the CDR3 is TGTGCCAGCAGTTACCGAGGTCACGTGGACTACGAGCAGTACTTC.

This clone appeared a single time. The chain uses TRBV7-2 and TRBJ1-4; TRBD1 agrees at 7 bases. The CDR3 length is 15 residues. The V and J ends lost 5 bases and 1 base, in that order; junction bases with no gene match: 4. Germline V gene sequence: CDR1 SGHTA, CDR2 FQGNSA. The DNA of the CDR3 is TGTGCCAGCAGCGAACAGGGGAGAACTAATGAAAAACTGTTTTTT. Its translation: CASSEQGRTNEKLFF. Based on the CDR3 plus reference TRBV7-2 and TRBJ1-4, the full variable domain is GAGVSQSPSNKVTEKGKDVELRCDPISGHTALYWYRQSLGQGLEFLIYFQGNSAPDKSGLPSDRFSAERTGGSVSTLTIQRTQQEDSAVYLCASSEQGRTNEKLFFGSGTQLSVL.

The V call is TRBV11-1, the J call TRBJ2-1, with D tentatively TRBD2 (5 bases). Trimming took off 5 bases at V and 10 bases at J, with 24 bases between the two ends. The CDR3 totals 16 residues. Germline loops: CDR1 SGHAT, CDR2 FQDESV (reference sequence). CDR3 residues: CASSPGALRVGREQFF. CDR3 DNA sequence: TGTGCCAGCAGCCCGGGCGCATTGAGGGTCGGTCGGGAGCAGTTCTTC.

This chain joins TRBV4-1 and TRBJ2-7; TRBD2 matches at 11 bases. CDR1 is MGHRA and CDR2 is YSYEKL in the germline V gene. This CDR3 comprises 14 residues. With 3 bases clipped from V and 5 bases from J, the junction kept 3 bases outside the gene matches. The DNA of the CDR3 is TGCGCCAGCAGCCAGGCACTAGCGGGAGACGAGCAGTACTTC. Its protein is CASSQALAGDEQYF.

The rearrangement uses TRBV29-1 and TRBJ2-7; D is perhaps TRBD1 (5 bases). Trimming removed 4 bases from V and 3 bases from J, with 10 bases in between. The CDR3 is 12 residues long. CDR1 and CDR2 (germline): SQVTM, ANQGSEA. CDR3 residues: CSVGQGIYEQYF. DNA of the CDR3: TGCAGCGTTGGTCAGGGTATCTACGAGCAGTACTTC.

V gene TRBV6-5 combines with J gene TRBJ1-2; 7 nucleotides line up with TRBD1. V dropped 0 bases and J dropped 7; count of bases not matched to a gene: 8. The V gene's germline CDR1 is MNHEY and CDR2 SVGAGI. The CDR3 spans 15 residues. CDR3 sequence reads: CASSYSISQGGGYTF. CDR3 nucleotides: TGTGCCAGCAGTTACTCGATCTCCCAGGGGGGTGGCTACACCTTC.

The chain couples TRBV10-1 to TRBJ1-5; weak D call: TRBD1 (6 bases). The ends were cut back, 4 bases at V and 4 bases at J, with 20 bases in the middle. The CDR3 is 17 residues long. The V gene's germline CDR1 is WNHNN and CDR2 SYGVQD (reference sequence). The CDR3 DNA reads TGCGCCAGCAGTGTCCCACCTTTCACAGGGTGGAATCAGCCCCAGCATTTT. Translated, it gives CASSVPPFTGWNQPQHF.

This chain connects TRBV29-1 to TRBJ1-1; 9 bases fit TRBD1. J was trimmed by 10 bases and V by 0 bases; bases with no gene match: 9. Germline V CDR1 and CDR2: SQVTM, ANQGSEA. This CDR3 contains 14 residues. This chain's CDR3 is CSVEDGDRAPGAFF. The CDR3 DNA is TGCAGCGTTGAAGATGGGGACAGGGCCCCTGGAGCTTTCTTT.

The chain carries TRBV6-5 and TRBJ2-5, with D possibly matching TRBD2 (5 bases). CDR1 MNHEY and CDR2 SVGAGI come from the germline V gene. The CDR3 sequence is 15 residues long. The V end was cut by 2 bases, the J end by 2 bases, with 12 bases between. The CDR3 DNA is TGTGCCAGCAGTTACCTAATGGACTCACAAGAGACCCAGTACTTC. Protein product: CASSYLMDSQETQYF.

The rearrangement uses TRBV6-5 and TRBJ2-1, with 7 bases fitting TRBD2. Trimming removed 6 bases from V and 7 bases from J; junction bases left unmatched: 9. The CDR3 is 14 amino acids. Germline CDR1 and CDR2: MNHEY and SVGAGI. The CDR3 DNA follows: TGTGCCAGCAGCCAAAACTGGGGGGGGAATGAGCAGTTCTTC. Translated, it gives CASSQNWGGNEQFF.

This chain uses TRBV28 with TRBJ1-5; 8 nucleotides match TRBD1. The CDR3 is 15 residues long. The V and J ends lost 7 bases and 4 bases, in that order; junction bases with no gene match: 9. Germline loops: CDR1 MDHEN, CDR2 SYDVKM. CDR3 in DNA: TGTGCCAGCACTGGCAGGGGGCGTTGGAATCAGCCCCAGCATTTT. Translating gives CASTGRGRWNQPQHF.

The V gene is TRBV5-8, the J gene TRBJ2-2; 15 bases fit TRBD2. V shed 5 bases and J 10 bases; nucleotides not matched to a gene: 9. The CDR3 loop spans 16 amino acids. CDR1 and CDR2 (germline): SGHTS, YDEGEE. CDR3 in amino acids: CASRPRTSGRAMELFF. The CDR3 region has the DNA TGTGCCAGCAGGCCGAGGACTAGCGGGAGGGCAATGGAGCTGTTTTTT.

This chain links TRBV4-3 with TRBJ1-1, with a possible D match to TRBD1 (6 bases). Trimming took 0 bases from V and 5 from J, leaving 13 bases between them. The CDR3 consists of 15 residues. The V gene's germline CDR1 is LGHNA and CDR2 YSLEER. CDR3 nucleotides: TGCGCCAGCAGCCAAGACCACAGGGTGGGTACTGAAGCTTTCTTT. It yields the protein CASSQDHRVGTEAFF.

As DNA, the CDR3 is TGTGCCAGCAGCTTAGCGGTGCCTGGAGTGACTAGCGGGGTTTTACGGTTCTTC. It is translated as CASSLAVPGVTSGVLRFF. The rearrangement links TRBV7-6 to TRBJ2-1, with 11 bases that match TRBD2. Germline values: CDR1 SGHVS, CDR2 FNYEAQ. V shed 0 bases and J 15 bases; nucleotides not matched to a gene: 19. The CDR3 runs 18 residues.

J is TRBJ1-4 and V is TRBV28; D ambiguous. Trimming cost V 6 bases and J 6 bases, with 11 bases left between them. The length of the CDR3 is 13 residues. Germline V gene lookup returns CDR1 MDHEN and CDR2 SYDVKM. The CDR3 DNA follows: TGTGCCAGCAGCACAACCCTCCATGAAAAACTGTTTTTT. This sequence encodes CASSTTLHEKLFF.

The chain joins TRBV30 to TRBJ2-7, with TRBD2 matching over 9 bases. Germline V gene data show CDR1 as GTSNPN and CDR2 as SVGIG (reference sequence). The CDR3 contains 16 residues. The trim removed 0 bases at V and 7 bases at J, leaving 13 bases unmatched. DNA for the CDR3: TGTGCCTGGAGTGTAATGGTTATAGCGGGAGTAAGGGAGCAGTACTTC. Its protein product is CAWSVMVIAGVREQYF.

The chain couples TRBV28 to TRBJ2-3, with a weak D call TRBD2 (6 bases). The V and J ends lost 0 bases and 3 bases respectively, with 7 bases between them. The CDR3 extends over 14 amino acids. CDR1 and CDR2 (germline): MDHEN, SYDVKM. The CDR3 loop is CASSLWEGTDTQYF. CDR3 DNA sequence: TGTGCCAGCAGTTTATGGGAGGGAACAGATACGCAGTATTTT.

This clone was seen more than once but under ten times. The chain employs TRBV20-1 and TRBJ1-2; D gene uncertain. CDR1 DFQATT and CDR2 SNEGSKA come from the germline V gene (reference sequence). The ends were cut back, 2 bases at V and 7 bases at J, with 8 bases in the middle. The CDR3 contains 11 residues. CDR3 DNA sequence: TGCAGTGCTAGACGACGGGGTGGCTACACCTTC. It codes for CSARRRGGYTF.

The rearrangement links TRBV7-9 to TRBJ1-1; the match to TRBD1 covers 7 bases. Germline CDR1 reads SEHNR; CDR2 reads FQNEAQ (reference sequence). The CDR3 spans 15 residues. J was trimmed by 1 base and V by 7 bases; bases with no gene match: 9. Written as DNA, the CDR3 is TGTGCCAGCACCGACGCCGGGACAGCGAACACTGAAGCTTTCTTT. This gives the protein CASTDAGTANTEAFF.

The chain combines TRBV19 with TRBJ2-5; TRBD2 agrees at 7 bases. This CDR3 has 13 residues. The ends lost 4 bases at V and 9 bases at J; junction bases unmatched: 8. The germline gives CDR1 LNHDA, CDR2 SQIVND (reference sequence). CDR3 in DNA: TGTGCCAGTAGTAGGGGCGGGAGTGTCCCCCAGTACTTC. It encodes CASSRGGSVPQYF.

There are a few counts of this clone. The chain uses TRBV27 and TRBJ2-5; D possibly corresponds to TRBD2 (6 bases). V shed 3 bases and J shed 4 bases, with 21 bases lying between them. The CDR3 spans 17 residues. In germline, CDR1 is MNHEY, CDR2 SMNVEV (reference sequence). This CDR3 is CASSFNNPGLGTETQYF. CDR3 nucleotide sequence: TGTGCCAGCAGTTTTAATAATCCGGGACTTGGGACAGAGACCCAGTACTTC.

This CDR3 is CASSRGNTGELFF. The CDR3 nucleotides are TGTGCCAGCAGCCGGGGGAACACCGGGGAGCTGTTTTTT. The chain recombines TRBV7-3 with TRBJ2-2; D might be TRBD2 (5 bases). The germline V gene encodes CDR1 SGHTA and CDR2 FQGTGA. Trimming took off 5 bases at V and 1 base at J, with 5 bases between the two ends. The CDR3 contains 13 residues.

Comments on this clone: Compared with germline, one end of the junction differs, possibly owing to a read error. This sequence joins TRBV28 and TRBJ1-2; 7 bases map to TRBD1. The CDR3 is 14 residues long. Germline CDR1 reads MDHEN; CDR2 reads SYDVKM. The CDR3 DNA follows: TGTGCCAGCAGTATATGGGCAGGGGGAGGTGGCTACACCTTC. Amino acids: CASSIWAGGGGYTF.

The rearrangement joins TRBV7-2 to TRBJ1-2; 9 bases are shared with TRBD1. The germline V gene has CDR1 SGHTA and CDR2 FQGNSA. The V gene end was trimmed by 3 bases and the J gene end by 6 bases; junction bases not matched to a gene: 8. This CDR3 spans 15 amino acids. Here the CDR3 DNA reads TGTGCCAGCAGCTTTGAGGGACAGGGAATTGATGGCTACACCTTC. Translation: CASSFEGQGIDGYTF. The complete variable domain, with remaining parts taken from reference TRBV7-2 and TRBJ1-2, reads GAGVSQSPSNKVTEKGKDVELRCDPISGHTALYWYRQSLGQGLEFLIYFQGNSAPDKSGLPSDRFSAERTGGSVSTLTIQRTQQEDSAVYLCASSFEGQGIDGYTFGSGTRLTVV.

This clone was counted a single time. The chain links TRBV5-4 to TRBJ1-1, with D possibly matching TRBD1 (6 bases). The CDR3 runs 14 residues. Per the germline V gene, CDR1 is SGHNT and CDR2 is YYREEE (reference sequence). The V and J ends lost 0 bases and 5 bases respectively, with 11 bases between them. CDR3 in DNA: TGTGCCAGCAGCTTGGGACAGGTAGCAACTGAAGCTTTCTTT. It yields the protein CASSLGQVATEAFF.

CDR3 bases: TGTGCCAGCAGGCTAGAGAGTAGATACACTGAAGCTTTCTTT. It is translated as CASRLESRYTEAFF. V is TRBV7-2 and J is TRBJ1-1; no clear D gene. The CDR3 is 14 amino acids. Germline-derived CDR1 and CDR2 are SGHTA and FQGNSA. V gave up 6 bases and J gave up 3 bases, with 14 bases separating them.

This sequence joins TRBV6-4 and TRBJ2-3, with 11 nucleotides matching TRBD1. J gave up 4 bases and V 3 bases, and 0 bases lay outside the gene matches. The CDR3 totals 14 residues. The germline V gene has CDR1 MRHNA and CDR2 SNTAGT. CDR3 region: CASSEGQGADTQYF. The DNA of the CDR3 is TGTGCCAGCAGTGAGGGACAGGGGGCAGATACGCAGTATTTT.

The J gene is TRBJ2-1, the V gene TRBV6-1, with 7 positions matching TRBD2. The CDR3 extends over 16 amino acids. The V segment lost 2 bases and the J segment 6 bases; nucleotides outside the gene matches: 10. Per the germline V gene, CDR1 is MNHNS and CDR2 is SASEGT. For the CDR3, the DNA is TGTGCCAGCAGTGAATGGGGGGGAGGGCATTCCAATGAGCAGTTCTTC. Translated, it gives CASSEWGGGHSNEQFF.

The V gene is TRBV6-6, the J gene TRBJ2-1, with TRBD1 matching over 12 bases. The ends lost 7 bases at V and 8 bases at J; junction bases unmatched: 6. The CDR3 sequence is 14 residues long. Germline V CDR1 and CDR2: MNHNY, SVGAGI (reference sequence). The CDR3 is CASTWDRGLDEQFF. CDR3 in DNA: TGTGCCAGCACTTGGGACAGGGGGCTGGATGAGCAGTTCTTC.